Presented here are 9 T cell receptor beta chains from one specimen sequenced in a study of blood T cell repertoires in COVID-19 (TCRdb year 2020). Library method: the immunoSEQ multiplex PCR assay. The table comes from immuneACCESS by way of TCRdb, which keeps in-frame sequences with V and J called. Part of the clones is missing from these tables; in studies checked, under half for an unresolved V gene and the rest for unknown reasons. The sample profile shows about 260,000 clones; about 85% of them were found once. The ten largest clones take up roughly 4% of the sample. The sequencing sample was made of peripheral blood. The receptors derive from a man in his 60s with acute or convalescent COVID-19.

V gene TRBV3-1 (or the pseudogene TRBV3-2) combines with J gene TRBJ2-5, with unresolved D. This CDR3 is 15 amino acids long. V was shortened by 5 bases and J by 0 bases, with 13 bases between the two germline ends. Germline V gene sequence: CDR1 LGHDT, CDR2 YNNKEL (reference sequence). CDR3 region: CASSEGMADQETQYF. The CDR3 nucleotides are TGTGCCAGCAGCGAAGGGATGGCGGACCAAGAGACCCAGTACTTC.

The genes are TRBV30 and TRBJ2-3; 11 bases match TRBD1. Per germline, CDR1 GTSNPN and CDR2 SVGIG (reference sequence). The ends lost 4 bases at V and 2 bases at J; junction bases unmatched: 11. The CDR3 has 17 residues. The chain's CDR3 is CAWIPPGTGGLTDTQYF. DNA of the CDR3: TGTGCCTGGATCCCCCCCGGGACAGGGGGTCTCACAGATACGCAGTATTTT.

J is TRBJ1-2 and V is TRBV7-8, with TRBD1 matching over 8 bases. Germline V lookup: CDR1 SGHVS, CDR2 FQNEAQ. The V gene end was trimmed by 5 bases and the J gene end by 5 bases; junction bases not matched to a gene: 10. This CDR3 is built from 15 residues. In DNA form, the CDR3 reads TGTGCCAGCAGCCGCATAGCAGGGGGCAATTATGGCTACACCTTC. Translating gives CASSRIAGGNYGYTF.

The chain links TRBV2 to TRBJ1-5; 9 nucleotides agree with TRBD1. CDR1 and CDR2 (germline): SNHLY, FYNNEI. V lost 7 bases to trimming and J lost 0 bases; unmatched junction nucleotides: 4. The CDR3 extends over 15 amino acids. The CDR3 reads CASTLTGGSNQPQHF. The CDR3 nucleotides are TGTGCCAGCACCTTGACAGGGGGTAGCAATCAGCCCCAGCATTTT.

The chain recombines TRBV2 with TRBJ1-1, with D maybe TRBD1 (5 bases). CDR3 length: 15 residues. Trimming pared 6 bases from V and 1 base from J, leaving 15 bases between. Germline CDR1 and CDR2: SNHLY and FYNNEI. The CDR3 is CASSRSGVANTEAFF. Here the CDR3 DNA reads TGTGCCAGCAGCCGATCGGGGGTGGCGAACACTGAAGCTTTCTTT.

The chain links TRBV19 to TRBJ2-7; 7 positions agree with TRBD1. CDR1 and CDR2 (germline): LNHDA, SQIVND (reference sequence). This CDR3 contains 14 residues. Germline trimming cut 1 base from V and 3 bases from J; bases unmatched to any gene: 3. The chain's CDR3 is CASSIARQGYEQYF. DNA for the CDR3: TGTGCCAGTAGTATAGCTCGACAGGGCTACGAGCAGTACTTC.

The gene calls are TRBV18 and TRBJ2-1, with D possibly matching TRBD2 (8 bases). Trimming took 3 bases from V and 6 from J, leaving 27 bases between them. The CDR3 is 19 residues long. CDR1 and CDR2 (germline): KGHSH, LQKENI. The CDR3 loop reads CASSPTGWRAGGSSNEQFF. DNA of the CDR3: TGTGCCAGCTCACCGACAGGGTGGCGGGCGGGAGGCTCTAGCAATGAGCAGTTCTTC.

The J gene is TRBJ1-1, the V gene TRBV6-5; 9 bases are shared with TRBD1. Germline loops: CDR1 MNHEY, CDR2 SVGAGI. V lost 5 bases and J lost 5; bases outside the gene matches: 9. The CDR3 spans 15 residues. The CDR3 DNA reads TGTGCCAGCAGTCGGGACAGGGTTCCATGGACTGAAGCTTTCTTT. Protein product: CASSRDRVPWTEAFF.

The chain has TRBV7-9 and TRBJ2-1, with a possible D match to TRBD1 (5 bases). The CDR3 consists of 16 residues. Trimming took off 2 bases at V and 4 bases at J, with 15 bases between the two ends. Germline-derived CDR1 and CDR2 are SEHNR and FQNEAQ (reference sequence). DNA for the CDR3: TGTGCCAGCAGCTTATCCTCAGGGATCCCGTACAATGAGCAGTTCTTC. Amino acids: CASSLSSGIPYNEQFF. Variable domain in full (rest from reference TRBV7-9 and TRBJ2-1): DTGVSQNPRHKITKRGQNVTFRCDPISEHNRLYWYRQTLGQGPEFLTYFQNEAQLEKSRLLSDRFSAERPKGSFSTLEIQRTEQGDSAMYLCASSLSSGIPYNEQFFGPGTRLTVL.